This entry features one T cell receptor (beta chain) sequence. Its antigen remains unknown. The sample belongs to a study of somatic mutations in cytotoxic T cells in rheumatoid arthritis. Study-wide background: Patient blood was drawn as 30 ml EDTA; the draw came right after diagnosis and before any treatment.

TCRdb keeps only in-frame clones here, not all; method: immunoSEQ multiplex PCR. The data hold just over 20,000 clones, with about 80% observed a single time. Study findings and constraints: Compared with age-matched healthy controls, rheumatoid arthritis patients did not differ significantly in CD8+ T-cell clonality. Patients with a largest CD8+ clone exceeding 20% of CD8+ cells numbered 8 of 65.

The CDR3 extends over 16 amino acids. Trimming left V 2 bases short and J 0 bases short, with 12 bases between. Germline CDR1 reads KGHSH; CDR2 reads LQKENI. The sample consisted of CD8+ T cells sorted from blood. J is TRBJ2-3 and V is TRBV18; D unresolved. The receptor comes from an adult with rheumatoid arthritis. The CDR3 nucleotides are TGTGCCAGCTCACCAACTCGGGCGGCTAGCACAGATACGCAGTATTTT. It specifies CASSPTRAASTDTQYF. Complete variable domain (other parts from reference TRBV18 and TRBJ2-3): NAGVMQNPRHLVRRRGQEARLRCSPMKGHSHVYWYRQLPEEGLKFMVYLQKENIIDESGMPKERFSAEFPKEGPSILRIQQVVRGDSAAYFCASSPTRAASTDTQYFGPGTRLTVL.